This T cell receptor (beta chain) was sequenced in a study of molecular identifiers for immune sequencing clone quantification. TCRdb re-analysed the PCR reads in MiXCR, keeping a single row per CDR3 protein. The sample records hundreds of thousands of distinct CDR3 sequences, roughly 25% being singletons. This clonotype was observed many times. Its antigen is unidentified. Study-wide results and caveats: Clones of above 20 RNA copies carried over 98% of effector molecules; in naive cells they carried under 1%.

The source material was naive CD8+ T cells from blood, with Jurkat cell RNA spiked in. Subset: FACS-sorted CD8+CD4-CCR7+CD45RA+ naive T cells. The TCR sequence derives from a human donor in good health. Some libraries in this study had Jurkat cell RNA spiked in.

CDR3 loop: CASSLRDVRTDTQYF. The CDR3, as DNA: TGTGCCAGCAGCTTGCGGGATGTGAGGACAGATACGCAGTATTTT. This chain links TRBV5-6 with TRBJ2-3; tentative D call: TRBD2 (5 bases). Trimming shortened V by 1 base and J by 3 bases, and 12 bases separated the two germline ends. This CDR3 comprises 15 residues. Germline-derived CDR1 and CDR2 are SGHDT and YYEEEE.